The 24 T cell receptor beta chains below all came from one sample that was sequenced in a study of T cells in Graves' hyperthyroidism and ophthalmopathy. RNA transcripts gave rise to amplified TCR beta CDR3 regions. The TCR CDR3 first-round RT-PCR relied on the HTBI primer set. One entry per CDR3 protein, called by TCRdb with MiXCR from the multiplex PCR reads. The repertoire holds 450,000 to 700,000 distinct CDR3 sequences, with around 46% as singletons. The sample comprised peripheral blood or thyroid tissue (not recorded which). The receptors originated from a woman aged 18-29 years with Graves' hyperthyroidism.

In its sample, this clonotype was seen many times. The chain joins TRBV7-9 to TRBJ1-4; the match to TRBD1 covers 7 bases. The CDR3 sequence is 13 residues long. With 1 base clipped from V and 7 bases from J, the junction kept 0 bases outside the gene matches. Germline V gene lookup returns CDR1 SEHNR and CDR2 FQNEAQ (reference sequence). The CDR3 region has the DNA TGTGCCAGCAGCTTAGACAGGGGTGAAAAACTGTTTTTT. Protein product: CASSLDRGEKLFF.

This clonotype was detected many times. The rearrangement links TRBV20-1 to TRBJ2-7; 7 bases fit TRBD1. The junction had 8 bases not matched to a gene; V was cut back by 6 bases and J by 3 bases. CDR3 length equals 13 residues. Germline values: CDR1 DFQATT, CDR2 SNEGSKA (reference sequence). CDR3 sequence (DNA): TGCAGTGCCATCGGGACAGCACTCTACGAGCAGTACTTC. It yields the protein CSAIGTALYEQYF.

In regard to this clonotype: An end of the junction differs from the germline gene, which may be a read error. V is TRBV15 and J is TRBJ2-6; a possible D gene is TRBD1 (5 bases). The V gene's germline CDR1 is LNHNV and CDR2 YYDKDF (reference sequence). This CDR3 region has 16 residues. CDR3 bases: TGTGCCGCCAGCAGCCAAGACAGCTCTGGGGCCAACGTCCTGACTTTC. This gives the protein CAASSQDSSGANVLTF.

This clonotype appeared many times. The chain carries TRBV19 and TRBJ1-5, with 8 bases matching TRBD1. The CDR3 has 15 residues. Per the germline V gene, CDR1 is LNHDA and CDR2 is SQIVND (reference sequence). J lost 5 bases, V lost 4 bases, and 7 bases had no gene match. The CDR3, as DNA: TGTGCCAGTAGTAATGGCAGGGGGCTTTATCAGCCCCAGCATTTT. It encodes CASSNGRGLYQPQHF. Filled out from reference TRBV19 and TRBJ1-5, the complete variable domain reads DGGITQSPKYLFRKEGQNVTLSCEQNLNHDAMYWYRQDPGQGLRLIYYSQIVNDFQKGDIAEGYSVSREKKESFPLTVTSAQKNPTAFYLCASSNGRGLYQPQHFGDGTRLSIL.

This clonotype has a count of ten or more. The chain links TRBV15 to TRBJ1-5, with D perhaps matching TRBD1 (6 bases). Germline V CDR1 and CDR2: LNHNV, YYDKDF (reference sequence). The CDR3 has 14 amino acids. Trimming removed 0 bases at V and 9 bases at J, with 12 bases between. The CDR3: CATSRDRGEGPQHF. The CDR3 bases are TGTGCCACCAGCAGAGATAGGGGGGAAGGGCCCCAGCATTTT.

This sequence joins TRBV12-3 or TRBV12-4 and TRBJ1-1, with unresolved D. V dropped 3 bases and J dropped 1 base, with 12 bases sitting between them. This CDR3 has 15 amino acids. CDR3 residues: CASSFGVSRNTEAFF. The CDR3 DNA is TGTGCCAGCAGTTTCGGGGTCAGCAGGAACACTGAAGCTTTCTTT.

At least ten counts were recorded for this clonotype. The J gene is TRBJ1-5, the V gene TRBV6-2 or TRBV6-3, with D tentatively TRBD1 (5 bases). Trimming removed 5 bases from V and 1 base from J, with 12 bases in between. The CDR3 contains 15 residues. Germline V CDR1 and CDR2: MNHEY, SVGEGT. CDR3 amino acids: CASSLHRGSNQPQHF. In nucleotides, the CDR3 is TGTGCCAGCAGTCTCCACCGGGGCAGCAATCAGCCCCAGCATTTT.

This clonotype has a handful of counts. V gene TRBV18 combines with J gene TRBJ2-5; the D gene is possibly TRBD2 (5 bases). From germline, CDR1 is KGHSH and CDR2 LQKENI. Between the trimmed V and J ends, which lost 0 bases and 4 bases, there was a span of 12 bases. This CDR3 has 15 residues. The CDR3 DNA reads TGTGCCAGCTCACCACCGAGTCCAGGAGGAGAGACCCAGTACTTC. Its translation: CASSPPSPGGETQYF.

The J gene is TRBJ1-5, the V gene TRBV29-1, with D hard to call. This CDR3 contains 12 residues. The V gene's germline CDR1 is SQVTM and CDR2 ANQGSEA. Trimming removed 8 bases at V and 7 bases at J, with 15 bases between. Here the CDR3 DNA reads TGCAGCACCCCCTCGGGGTCCCAGCCCCAGCATTTT. It codes for CSTPSGSQPQHF.

V gene TRBV20-1 combines with J gene TRBJ2-7, with D tentatively TRBD1 (5 bases). Germline assignment: CDR1 DFQATT and CDR2 SNEGSKA (reference sequence). Trimming cost V 3 bases and J 5 bases, with 17 bases left between them. This CDR3 spans 14 amino acids. CDR3 nucleotide sequence: TGCAGTGCTAGGCAAGGGGCAGGGTCGCACGAGCAGTACTTC. Protein product: CSARQGAGSHEQYF.

This clonotype was picked up many times. One end of the junction varies from germline; a read error may be responsible. The rearrangement joins TRBV29-1 to TRBJ2-5, with D hard to call. Germline V gene data show CDR1 as SQVTM and CDR2 as ANQGSEA. This CDR3 comprises 13 residues. This CDR3 reads CSVEASAGETQYF. CDR3 nucleotide sequence: TGCAGCGTCGAAGCCTCAGCCGGGGAGACCCAGTACTTC. The whole variable domain, filled in from reference TRBV29-1 and TRBJ2-5, reads SAVISQKPSRDICQRGTSLTIQCQVDSQVTMMFWYRQQPGQSLTLIATANQGSEATYESGFVIDKFPISRPNLTFSTLTVSNMSPEDSSIYLCSVEASAGETQYFGPGTRLLVL.

In its sample, this clonotype was seen many times. The V call is TRBV6-2 or TRBV6-3, the J call TRBJ2-7; D gene unclear. V lost 5 bases and J 6 bases, leaving 8 bases between the germline ends. Germline V gene sequence: CDR1 MNHEY, CDR2 SVGEGT. This CDR3 is built from 11 residues. CDR3 nucleotides: TGTGCCAGCAGTAATACGCGCGAGCAGTACTTC. It codes for CASSNTREQYF.

In this sample, this clonotype turned up many times. CDR3 in DNA: TGTGCCAGCAGCTTTAGTGGGACTAGCGGGAGCCAAGGGACCGGGGAGCTGTTTTTT. The encoded protein is CASSFSGTSGSQGTGELFF. This chain joins TRBV7-8 and TRBJ2-2; 14 nucleotides agree with TRBD2. The germline V gene encodes CDR1 SGHVS and CDR2 FQNEAQ. The CDR3 loop spans 19 amino acids. V was clipped by 3 bases and J by 5 bases; unmatched bases: 11.

A remark on this clonotype: The DNA is omitted, as the CDR3 cannot be located on it reliably, and the CDR3 follows TCRdb's listing. The genes are TRBV7-9 and TRBJ1-6; the listed D gene, TRBD1, was not tested against the DNA. Including both end residues, the CDR3 is 11 amino acids long. Germline V lookup: CDR1 SEHNR, CDR2 FQNEAQ (reference sequence). The CDR3 loop is CASSFGRGSHF.

This clonotype was seen at least ten times. V and J are TRBV10-3 and TRBJ2-5; TRBD1 or TRBD2 may be the D gene (6 bases each). Germline V CDR1 and CDR2: ENHRY, SYGVKD. Trimming took off 3 bases at V and 4 bases at J, with 12 bases between the two ends. The CDR3 contains 14 residues. CDR3 amino acids: CAISEGGKIETQYF. The CDR3 DNA reads as TGTGCCATCAGTGAAGGGGGGAAGATAGAGACCCAGTACTTC.

This clonotype was recorded at least ten times. This chain connects TRBV20-1 to TRBJ2-7, with D uncertain. Trimming removed 5 bases at V and 0 bases at J, with 11 bases between. The CDR3 covers 13 residues. Germline V gene lookup returns CDR1 DFQATT and CDR2 SNEGSKA (reference sequence). The CDR3 DNA sequence: TGCAGTGCTGGGGTCAGAAACTCCTACGAGCAGTACTTC. Protein product: CSAGVRNSYEQYF.

This clonotype was detected ten times or more. A junction end diverges from the germline sequence, so it may reflect a read error. The chain couples TRBV6-4 to TRBJ2-2, with TRBD1 as a possible D gene (6 bases). Germline lookup yields CDR1 MRHNA and CDR2 SNTAGT. The length of the CDR3 is 16 residues. CDR3 residues: CASSDRAGEDTGELFF. The CDR3 region has the DNA TGTGCCAGCAGTGACAGGGCAGGGGAAGACACCGGGGAACTGTTTTTT.

Ten or more counts support this clonotype. This chain connects TRBV10-3 to TRBJ2-7, with D uncertain. Trimming left V 2 bases short and J 5 bases short, with 7 bases between. The CDR3 is 12 residues long. The germline gives CDR1 ENHRY, CDR2 SYGVKD. The CDR3 nucleotides read TGTGCCATCAGTGAGGTGCGGAACGAGCAGTACTTC. Translation: CAISEVRNEQYF.

The chain combines TRBV20-1 with TRBJ2-3; TRBD1 is a possible D gene (6 bases). V was clipped by 5 bases and J by 0 bases, with 9 bases between them. CDR1 is DFQATT and CDR2 is SNEGSKA in the germline V gene (reference sequence). The length of the CDR3 is 13 residues. Here the CDR3 DNA reads TGCAGTGCTGAACAGGGAAGCACAGATACGCAGTATTTT. Encoded protein: CSAEQGSTDTQYF.

The chain has TRBV5-1 and TRBJ2-7; 9 bases agree with TRBD2. The better agreement between TRBJ2-1 and the DNA end casts doubt on the J call. The V gene's germline CDR1 is SGHRS and CDR2 YFSETQ. This CDR3 has 15 amino acids. CDR3 loop: CASSLVAGEHNEQFF. CDR3 sequence (DNA): TGCGCCAGCAGCTTGGTAGCGGGAGAGCACAATGAGCAGTTCTTC.

This clonotype has at least ten counts. The V call is TRBV6-6, the J call TRBJ1-1; D remains unclear. This CDR3 region has 13 residues. Trimming cost V 5 bases and J 11 bases, with 18 bases left between them. Germline CDR1 MNHNY, CDR2 SVGAGI (reference sequence). The CDR3 reads CASSPGPIQWAFF. CDR3 bases: TGTGCCAGCAGTCCCGGGCCCATACAGTGGGCTTTCTTT.

There are many counts of this clonotype. The chain carries TRBV7-9 and TRBJ2-7, with D hard to call. V was clipped by 1 base and J by 7 bases, with 5 bases between them. Per the germline V gene, CDR1 is SEHNR and CDR2 is FQNEAQ (reference sequence). The CDR3 has 11 residues. The CDR3 protein is CASSLVSEQYF. Written as DNA, the CDR3 is TGTGCCAGCAGCTTAGTGAGTGAGCAGTACTTC.

This clonotype was detected ten times or more. This rearrangement joins TRBV11-2 to TRBJ1-3; D gene uncertain. Trimming took off 0 bases at V and 3 bases at J, with 12 bases between the two ends. The V gene's germline CDR1 is SGHAT and CDR2 FQNNGV. The CDR3 loop spans 16 amino acids. The chain's CDR3 is CASSLELAGRGNTIYF. In nucleotides, the CDR3 is TGTGCCAGCAGCTTAGAGCTAGCGGGCCGTGGAAACACCATATATTTT.

This clonotype was observed at least ten times. This CDR3 is CASSQGGKPNYGYTF. CDR3 DNA sequence: TGTGCCAGCAGCCAGGGTGGCAAGCCTAACTATGGCTACACCTTC. The chain couples TRBV6-6 to TRBJ1-2; D possibly corresponds to TRBD1 (5 bases). Germline V gene sequence: CDR1 MNHNY, CDR2 SVGAGI (reference sequence). This CDR3 has 15 amino acids. V was clipped by 6 bases and J by 0 bases, with 14 bases between them.